The rows below give T cell receptor beta chains drawn from one sample of a study of early T cells in non-severe SARS-CoV-2 infection. TCRdb redid the calling of the 5' RACE reads with MiXCR, one entry per CDR3 protein. The sample lists about 69,000 distinct CDR3 sequences, roughly 8.7% occurring once. The sequenced sample was whole blood. These receptor sequences come from an adult who was a healthcare worker with PCR-confirmed SARS-CoV-2 infection or an uninfected control (not recorded which). Each CDR3 is given with its conserved first and last residue. The order of the fields is V gene, J gene, clone size, D gene, CDR3 DNA, CDR3 protein. D genes are given only for firm matches. For some rows the clone size is stated as once, few or many, or as a class when expanded; others skip it.

>TRBV7-3|TRBJ2-3|NA|TRBD2
TGTGCCAGCAGCCCCAGATCTAGCGGGAGGGGCACAGATACGCAGTATTTT
CASSPRSSGRGTDTQYF
>TRBV19|TRBJ2-5|NA|TRBD2
TGTGCCAGTACCCGGGGGGGACTAGCGGGAGAAGAGACCCAGTACTTC
CASTRGGLAGEETQYF
>TRBV10-2|TRBJ2-5|few|TRBD2
TGCGCCAGTATGGGACTAGCGGGAGCAGAGACCCAGTACTTC
CASMGLAGAETQYF
>TRBV6-2/TRBV6-3|TRBJ2-7|many|NA
TGTGCCAGCAGTTCGGGGGCGAGTGAGCAGTACTTC
CASSSGASEQYF
>TRBV20-1|TRBJ2-7|few|TRBD1
TGCAGTGCGGCGACAGGGGCGTCCCACGAGCAGTACTTC
CSAATGASHEQYF
>TRBV5-4|TRBJ2-7|many|TRBD2
TGTGCCAGCAGCTTCGGCGGGAGTGGAAACGAGCAGTACTTC
CASSFGGSGNEQYF
>TRBV20-1|TRBJ2-3|many|NA
TGCAGTGCTAGAGATTGGGGGGAGTCGGGTACAGATACGCAGTATTTT
CSARDWGESGTDTQYF
>TRBV12-3/TRBV12-4|TRBJ1-5|many|TRBD1
TGTGCCAGCAGAGAAGAGACAGGGGTTAATCAGCCCCAGCATTTT
CASREETGVNQPQHF
>TRBV7-9|TRBJ2-1|many|NA
TGTGCCAGCAGCCAGGGTCCTGAGAATTACAATGAGCAGTTCTTC
CASSQGPENYNEQFF
>TRBV6-6|TRBJ2-3|many|NA
TGTGCCAGCAGTAATCTCGCGGGTGCAAATACGCAGTATTTT
CASSNLAGANTQYF
>TRBV7-9|TRBJ1-1|NA|NA
TGTGCCAGCAGCTTGGCCACTGAAGCTTTCTTT
CASSLATEAFF
>TRBV20-1|TRBJ2-3|many|NA
TGCAGTGCCCCCGCCGGGGGCCGAAGCACAGATACGCAGTATTTT
CSAPAGGRSTDTQYF
>TRBV19|TRBJ2-7|few|NA
TGTGCCAGTAGTATGTCCGGCTACGAGCAGTACTTC
CASSMSGYEQYF
>TRBV29-1|TRBJ2-5|NA|TRBD2
TGCAGCGTGGGGACCGGGACTATTCAAGAGACCCAGTACTTC
CSVGTGTIQETQYF
>TRBV2|TRBJ2-7|many|TRBD1
TGTGCCAGCACCACCGACAGGGGGCGGTCCTACGAGCAGTACTTC
CASTTDRGRSYEQYF
>TRBV30|TRBJ2-5|NA|TRBD1
TGTGCCCGGACCCCCTGGACAGGGGGCCTTGGGGAGACCCAGTACTTC
CARTPWTGGLGETQYF
>TRBV29-1|TRBJ1-2|many|TRBD1
TGCAGCGTTGAGCGCGGGACAGGGGTAGGCTACACCTTC
CSVERGTGVGYTF
>TRBV7-3|TRBJ2-2|many|TRBD1
TGTGCCAGCAGCCGACAGGGGGCGAACACCGGGGAGCTGTTTTTT
CASSRQGANTGELFF
>TRBV29-1|TRBJ1-2|few|NA
TGCAGCGTTGCGGGCAGGGAGATTGGCTACACCTTC
CSVAGREIGYTF
>TRBV27|TRBJ2-7|few|NA
TGTGCCAGCAGTTTATGGGGCCCTCAAGAGCAGTACTTC
CASSLWGPQEQYF
>TRBV3-1|TRBJ2-1|many|TRBD1
TGTGCCAGCAGCCGGGGCAGGGGGTACAATGAGCAGTTCTTC
CASSRGRGYNEQFF
>TRBV19|TRBJ2-7|NA|NA
TGTGCCAGTAGTAGAAGGGACGCAACCTTGAGGGAGCAGTACTTC
CASSRRDATLREQYF
>TRBV6-1|TRBJ2-5|many|TRBD2
TGTGCCAGCAGAAGGAGGACTAGTGTAGAAGAGACCCAGTACTTC
CASRRRTSVEETQYF
>TRBV5-1|TRBJ2-3|NA|NA
TGCGCCAGCAGCCTCGGAGCTGCGCGGGATACGCAGTATTTT
CASSLGAARDTQYF
>TRBV11-3|TRBJ1-6|many|TRBD1
TGTGCCAGCAGCTTGGGGACAGTTAATTCACCCCTCCACTTT
CASSLGTVNSPLHF
>TRBV10-3|TRBJ2-3|NA|TRBD2
TGTGCCACCGGGACTAGCGGGGGTAAAGATACGCAGTATTTT
CATGTSGGKDTQYF
>TRBV11-2|TRBJ1-2|many|NA
TGTGCCAGCAGCCAGGGACTTAGGGGTGGGGATGGCTACACCTTC
CASSQGLRGGDGYTF
>TRBV2|TRBJ2-7|NA|TRBD2
TGTGCCAGCAGTGATCTAGCGGATGGGTACGAGCAGTACTTC
CASSDLADGYEQYF
>TRBV6-1|TRBJ2-7|NA|NA
TGTGCCAGCAGTGAAACCCGGCCCTCCTACGAGCAGTACTTC
CASSETRPSYEQYF
>TRBV20-1|TRBJ1-2|many|NA
TGCAGTGCCTCAGATCCACGAGGCTACACCTTC
CSASDPRGYTF
>TRBV5-1|TRBJ1-1|NA|TRBD1
TGCGCCAGCAGCTTGGGTACCGGGACAGCACTGAACACTGAAGCTTTCTTT
CASSLGTGTALNTEAFF
>TRBV29-1|TRBJ2-3|many|NA
TGCAGCGTTGGCGGGCAGCACACAGATACGCAGTATTTT
CSVGGQHTDTQYF